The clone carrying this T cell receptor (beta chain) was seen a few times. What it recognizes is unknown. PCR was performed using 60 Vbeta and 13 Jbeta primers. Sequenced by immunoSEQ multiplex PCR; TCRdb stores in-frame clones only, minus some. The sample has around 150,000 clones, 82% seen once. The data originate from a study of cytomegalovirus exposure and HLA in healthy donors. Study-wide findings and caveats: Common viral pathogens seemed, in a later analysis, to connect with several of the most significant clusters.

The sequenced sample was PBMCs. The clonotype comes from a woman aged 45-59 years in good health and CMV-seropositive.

The CDR3 protein is CAWNPTYLNEQFF. The CDR3 nucleotides are TGTGCCTGGAATCCCACATACCTCAATGAGCAGTTCTTC. The rearrangement uses TRBV30 and TRBJ2-1, with D hard to call. Germline CDR1 is GTSNPN and CDR2 is SVGIG (reference sequence). V was cut by 4 bases and J by 6 bases, with 13 bases left in between. CDR3 size: 13 residues.